This T cell receptor (beta chain) was recovered during a study of blood T cell repertoires in COVID-19. Original processing notes: The assay estimated nucleated cells by amplifying reference gene primers. The repertoire was sequenced with immunoSEQ multiplex PCR; TCRdb's copy has only in-frame clones and lacks some. The V and J calls and clone size are taken from that table; D and trimming were inferred from the DNA. In the table there are around 330,000 clones, 75% to 90% of which are singletons. Membership in each cohort depended on participant-reported clinical history. The material sequenced was PBMCs or T cells enriched from blood (not recorded which). This sequence was found in a woman in her 30s who had been exposed to COVID-19.

The CDR3 nucleotides are TGTGCCTGGAGACTAGCGGGCGGCTCCGGGGGTACGCAGTATTTT. Amino acids: CAWRLAGGSGGTQYF. The genes are TRBV30 and TRBJ2-3; 9 positions match TRBD2. The CDR3 spans 15 residues. The V gene's germline CDR1 is GTSNPN and CDR2 SVGIG (reference sequence). V shed 3 bases and J 8 bases; nucleotides not matched to a gene: 12. The variable domain in full, completed from reference TRBV30 and TRBJ2-3, reads SQTIHQWPATLVQPVGSPLSLECTVEGTSNPNLYWYRQAAGRGLQLLFYSVGIGQISSEVPQNLSASRPQDRQFILSSKKLLLSDSGFYLCAWRLAGGSGGTQYFGPGTRLTVL.